The next 5 T cell receptor beta chains were all read from a single sample in a study of cytomegalovirus exposure and HLA in healthy donors. In the PCR, 60 Vbeta and 13 Jbeta primers were used. Sequencing used immunoSEQ multiplex PCR; TCRdb keeps in-frame clones, though not all of them. Among some 81,000 clones listed, approximately 70% were seen once. Specimen: PBMCs. The receptor source for this set is a woman aged 35 to 49 in good health and CMV-seropositive.

The J gene is TRBJ1-2, the V gene TRBV30; D not resolved. This CDR3 is 15 amino acids long. CDR1 GTSNPN and CDR2 SVGIG come from the germline V gene (reference sequence). The V end was cut by 2 bases, the J end by 0 bases, with 13 bases between. This CDR3 reads CAWSKRTAANYGYTF. DNA of the CDR3: TGTGCCTGGAGTAAGCGGACCGCCGCTAACTATGGCTACACCTTC.

This sequence joins TRBV5-4 and TRBJ2-2; tentative D call: TRBD2 (5 bases). CDR3 length: 15 amino acids. V was cut by 4 bases and J by 2 bases, with 12 bases left in between. CDR1 is SGHNT, CDR2 YYREEE, per germline (reference sequence). CDR3 loop: CASSPSGVNTGELFF. The CDR3 region has the DNA TGTGCCAGCAGCCCGTCCGGGGTTAACACCGGGGAGCTGTTTTTT.

V is TRBV19 and J is TRBJ1-5; D call uncertain. The V end lost 1 base, the J end lost 3 bases, and 19 bases lay between the germline ends. The germline V gene encodes CDR1 LNHDA and CDR2 SQIVND (reference sequence). CDR3 length: 18 residues. The CDR3 region is CASSIGRRGDENNQPQHF. The CDR3 DNA reads as TGTGCCAGTAGTATAGGCCGACGCGGGGATGAAAACAATCAGCCCCAGCATTTT.

The rearrangement links TRBV30 to TRBJ2-3; 12 bases are shared with TRBD2. Germline V gene data show CDR1 as GTSNPN and CDR2 as SVGIG (reference sequence). With V trimmed by 3 bases and J by 6 bases, 4 bases remained unmatched. The CDR3 consists of 14 residues. In DNA form, the CDR3 reads TGTGCCTGGAGGCGACTAGCGGGGGCCGATACGCAGTATTTT. Residues: CAWRRLAGADTQYF.

The chain employs TRBV7-8 and TRBJ2-5; 9 bases are a match to TRBD2. The V and J ends lost 5 bases and 5 bases, in that order; junction bases with no gene match: 18. This CDR3 has 18 amino acids. Germline CDR1 is SGHVS and CDR2 is FQNEAQ. The DNA for the CDR3 is TGTGCCAGCAGCCCCCTCGGGGTGGCGGGGGGGCGGTGGGAGACCCAGTACTTC. Residues: CASSPLGVAGGRWETQYF.